What follows describes a single T cell receptor (beta chain). The CDR3 runs to 12 residues. V was pared by 4 bases and J by 2 bases, with 5 bases between. Germline values: CDR1 LNHDA, CDR2 SQIVND (reference sequence). The assay was immunoSEQ multiplex PCR, and TCRdb's table has in-frame clones only and misses some. The sample consists of some 170,000 clones, 85% to 90% of them appearing once. The sample belongs to a study of cytomegalovirus exposure and HLA in healthy donors. This sequence joins TRBV19 and TRBJ1-2, with D unclear. The clonotype was recovered from a woman aged 25-40 years in good health and CMV-seronegative. Sequencing input: PBMCs. The CDR3 sequence is CASSKQNYGYTF. The CDR3, as DNA: TGTGCCAGTAGTAAACAGAACTATGGCTACACCTTC.